The following is a T cell receptor beta chain sequence with its context. The source of the sample is a study of blood T cell repertoires in COVID-19. Profiling relied on immunoSEQ multiplex PCR, and the TCRdb table lists in-frame clones only, not all of them. The data show fewer than 500,000 clones, 85% to 90% seen once. Germline V CDR1 and CDR2: MNHEY, SVGAGI. J gave up 4 bases and V 6 bases, and 10 bases lay outside the gene matches. The CDR3 sequence is 15 residues long. This TCR was recovered from a woman in her 30s with acute or convalescent COVID-19. V usage is TRBV6-5 and J usage is TRBJ2-7; TRBD1 agrees at 9 bases. Sequenced material: peripheral blood. The CDR3 loop is CASSPPGQGSYEQYF. Written as DNA, the CDR3 is TGTGCCAGCAGCCCCCCGGGACAGGGTTCTTACGAGCAGTACTTC.